Each of the 32 T cell receptor beta chains below was sequenced from the same sample in a study of T cell responses to AZD1222 COVID-19 vaccine (dated by TCRdb to the early 2020s). Library prep was done by the immunoSEQ multiplex PCR assay. Held by TCRdb, this immuneACCESS table contains in-frame sequences only and omits some clones. Under half of the omission traces to an unresolved V gene where checked; the cause of the rest is unknown. The sample records about 99,000 clones, 80% to 90% of which are singletons. Approximately 22% of the sample is taken by the ten largest. Sample time point, as interpreted from the label and publication: baseline before first vaccination. The sequencing used peripheral blood, collected on day 0 of AZD1222 vaccination. Source of these receptors: an adult in good health.

This chain uses TRBV6-5 with TRBJ1-2; 9 bases match TRBD1. With V trimmed by 1 base and J by 6 bases, 3 bases remained unmatched. The CDR3 runs 14 residues. The germline V gene encodes CDR1 MNHEY and CDR2 SVGAGI. CDR3 protein: CASSYWGQGHGYTF. The CDR3 DNA is TGTGCCAGCAGTTACTGGGGACAGGGACATGGCTACACCTTC.

CDR3 loop: CASSIDLNGRGEQYF. CDR3 DNA: TGTGCCAGTAGTATAGATCTGAACGGTCGCGGGGAGCAGTACTTC. The chain links TRBV19 to TRBJ2-7; perhaps TRBD2 as D (5 bases). This CDR3 region has 15 residues. V was shortened by 0 bases and J by 7 bases, with 16 bases between the two germline ends. The germline gives CDR1 LNHDA, CDR2 SQIVND (reference sequence).

Written as DNA, the CDR3 is TGCGCCAGCAGTGAGGGACAGGGTAGCAATCAGCCCCAGCATTTT. Protein: CASSEGQGSNQPQHF. The chain recombines TRBV10-1 with TRBJ1-5; 8 nucleotides match TRBD1. Germline V gene data show CDR1 as WNHNN and CDR2 as SYGVQD (reference sequence). V trimming: 2 bases; J trimming: 0 bases; junction bases outside the gene matches: 0. The length of the CDR3 is 15 residues.

V usage is TRBV12-3 or TRBV12-4 and J usage is TRBJ1-2, with D uncertain. The V gene lost 6 bases and the J gene lost 4 bases, with 6 bases spanning the gap. The CDR3 is 11 residues long. The CDR3 region has the DNA TGTGCCAGCAGCCGCAGCTATGGCTACACCTTC. Translated: CASSRSYGYTF.

This chain links TRBV6-1 with TRBJ2-7; no firm D call. In germline, CDR1 is MNHNS, CDR2 SASEGT. Trimming took 3 bases from V and 3 from J, leaving 3 bases between them. This CDR3 is 11 amino acids long. The CDR3 is CASSEGYEQYF. The CDR3 DNA reads TGTGCCAGCAGTGAGGGCTACGAGCAGTACTTC.

The chain carries TRBV7-9 and TRBJ1-1; TRBD1 might be the D (6 bases). This CDR3 spans 14 amino acids. V was pared by 7 bases and J by 7 bases, with 19 bases between. Germline values: CDR1 SEHNR, CDR2 FQNEAQ (reference sequence). This chain's CDR3 is CASILGWGQDEAFF. CDR3 sequence (DNA): TGTGCCAGCATCCTGGGATGGGGGCAAGATGAAGCTTTCTTT.

The chain joins TRBV4-3 to TRBJ2-1, with D perhaps given as TRBD1 or TRBD2 (7 bases each). Trimming stripped 0 bases from V and 7 bases from J, with 16 bases between. The CDR3 contains 16 residues. Germline-derived CDR1 and CDR2 are LGHNA and YSLEER. The DNA for the CDR3 is TGCGCCAGCAGCCAAGAGTTGCAGGGGGGGTTTAATGAGCAGTTCTTC. Encoded protein: CASSQELQGGFNEQFF.

The chain joins TRBV24-1 to TRBJ2-1, with D perhaps matching TRBD1 or TRBD2 (5 bases each). Germline V gene data show CDR1 as KGHDR and CDR2 as SFDVKD. The CDR3 contains 12 residues. Trimming cost V 4 bases and J 16 bases, with 16 bases left between them. The DNA for the CDR3 is TGTGCCACCAGTGAGGTGGCCGGGGCGAAATTCTTC. Protein product: CATSEVAGAKFF.

The V and J genes are TRBV5-5 and TRBJ2-1; TRBD1 matches at 7 bases. J gave up 4 bases and V 3 bases, and 10 bases lay outside the gene matches. From germline, CDR1 is SGHKS and CDR2 YYEKEE (reference sequence). The length of the CDR3 is 16 residues. The CDR3 protein is CASSSVSGQHYNEQFF. The CDR3 DNA sequence: TGTGCCAGCAGCTCAGTGTCGGGACAGCATTACAATGAGCAGTTCTTC.

The J gene is TRBJ2-7, the V gene TRBV11-1, with a possible D match to TRBD1 (6 bases). This CDR3 region has 13 residues. V shed 5 bases and J shed 6 bases, with 14 bases lying between them. Germline V gene data show CDR1 as SGHAT and CDR2 as FQDESV (reference sequence). The CDR3: CASSVGAPGEQYF. The CDR3, as DNA: TGTGCCAGCAGCGTGGGGGCGCCGGGCGAGCAGTACTTC.

This clone was seen more than once but under ten times. V gene TRBV7-2 combines with J gene TRBJ1-2, with a weak D call TRBD1 (6 bases). Looked up from germline, CDR1 is SGHTA and CDR2 is FQGNSA. V lost 5 bases to trimming and J lost 3 bases, with 13 bases between them. CDR3 size: 14 residues. CDR3 residues: CASSPPQGYYGYTF. In nucleotides, the CDR3 is TGTGCCAGCAGCCCCCCCCAGGGGTACTATGGCTACACCTTC.

The rearrangement links TRBV7-2 to TRBJ2-3, with 8 bases aligning to TRBD2. CDR1 is SGHTA and CDR2 is FQGNSA in the germline V gene. J lost 6 bases, V lost 4 bases, and 9 bases had no gene match. The CDR3 has 15 residues. The chain's CDR3 is CASSWGRGGYDTQYF. The DNA of the CDR3 is TGTGCCAGCAGCTGGGGCCGGGGGGGCTACGATACGCAGTATTTT.

The gene calls are TRBV27 and TRBJ2-1; D is uncertain. The CDR3 covers 17 residues. Germline CDR1 is MNHEY and CDR2 is SMNVEV (reference sequence). V lost 6 bases and J lost 1, with 19 bases in between. CDR3 in DNA: TGTGCCAGCAGATGGGAACCCAGTACCGGGTCCTACAATGAGCAGTTCTTC. Translation gives CASRWEPSTGSYNEQFF.

This clone has just a few counts. CDR3 residues: CASSLFGATDTQYF. The CDR3, as DNA: TGTGCCAGCAGCTTATTCGGCGCCACAGATACGCAGTATTTT. The chain links TRBV7-2 to TRBJ2-3; D is unclear. CDR3 size: 14 residues. Trimming left V 2 bases short and J 2 bases short, with 8 bases between. CDR1 and CDR2 from the germline V gene are SGHTA and FQGNSA.

The chain has TRBV19 and TRBJ1-4; D uncertain. This CDR3 region has 11 residues. Germline CDR1 is LNHDA and CDR2 is SQIVND (reference sequence). V lost 6 bases, J lost 8 bases, and 7 bases lay in between. CDR3 coding DNA: TGTGCCAGTAGGTTAGGGGAAAAACTGTTTTTT. Translated: CASRLGEKLFF.

The rearrangement uses TRBV7-6 and TRBJ2-7; TRBD1 aligns across 7 bases. This CDR3 has 15 residues. The germline gives CDR1 SGHVS, CDR2 FNYEAQ. V lost 1 base, J lost 1 base, and 4 bases stayed unmatched. The CDR3 reads CASSLGATGSYEQYF. In nucleotides, the CDR3 is TGTGCCAGCAGCTTAGGCGCGACAGGGTCCTACGAGCAGTACTTC.

This clone was seen only a few times. The rearrangement uses TRBV12-5 and TRBJ2-6; D is tentatively TRBD1 or TRBD2 (5 bases each). From germline, CDR1 is LGHNT and CDR2 FRNRAP. This CDR3 has 15 amino acids. V was shortened by 3 bases and J by 2 bases, with 8 bases between the two germline ends. CDR3 region: CASGLGTAGANVLTF. As DNA, the CDR3 is TGTGCTAGTGGTTTAGGGACGGCTGGGGCCAACGTCCTGACTTTC.

V is TRBV14 and J is TRBJ2-2; no reliable D call. CDR1 SGHDN and CDR2 FVKESK come from the germline V gene. V gave up 2 bases and J gave up 1 base, with 5 bases separating them. This CDR3 contains 14 residues. The CDR3, as DNA: TGTGCCAGCAGCCAAATCCAGAACACCGGGGAGCTGTTTTTT. It yields the protein CASSQIQNTGELFF. Variable domain in full (rest from reference TRBV14 and TRBJ2-2): EAGVTQFPSHSVIEKGQTVTLRCDPISGHDNLYWYRRVMGKEIKFLLHFVKESKQDESGMPNNRFLAERTGGTYSTLKVQPAELEDSGVYFCASSQIQNTGELFFGEGSRLTVL.

The chain employs TRBV7-2 and TRBJ2-3; TRBD2 aligns across 7 bases. The CDR3 contains 18 residues. J lost 0 bases, V lost 5 bases, and 14 bases had no gene match. CDR1 SGHTA and CDR2 FQGNSA come from the germline V gene. The DNA for the CDR3 is TGTGCCAGCAGCCCTAAGCTAACTAGCGTTTCTAGCACAGATACGCAGTATTTT. Its protein is CASSPKLTSVSSTDTQYF.

The chain recombines TRBV9 with TRBJ1-1; tentatively, D is TRBD1 (5 bases). Germline V gene data show CDR1 as SGDLS and CDR2 as YYNGEE. Trimming cost V 0 bases and J 3 bases, with 9 bases left between them. This CDR3 is built from 14 residues. CDR3 residues: CASSVVQGYTEAFF. CDR3 nucleotides: TGTGCCAGCAGCGTAGTGCAGGGTTACACTGAAGCTTTCTTT.

The chain joins TRBV18 to TRBJ2-3; D remains ambiguous. This CDR3 has 15 amino acids. Germline V gene data show CDR1 as KGHSH and CDR2 as LQKENI. Trimming left V 6 bases short and J 2 bases short, with 15 bases between. In DNA, the CDR3 is TGTGCCAGCTCCTCTAGTGAAACCCTCACAGATACGCAGTATTTT. Translation gives CASSSSETLTDTQYF.

The chain combines TRBV11-2 with TRBJ2-7; D gene ambiguous. V was shortened by 0 bases and J by 2 bases, with 5 bases between the two germline ends. Germline lookup yields CDR1 SGHAT and CDR2 FQNNGV. This CDR3 contains 13 residues. This CDR3 is CASSLEFTYEQYF. CDR3 sequence (DNA): TGTGCCAGCAGCTTAGAGTTTACCTACGAGCAGTACTTC.

The chain is built from TRBV5-1 and TRBJ2-2, with a tentative D call TRBD1 (6 bases). With 4 bases removed from V and 6 bases from J, the gap between germline ends came to 10 bases. The germline V gene has CDR1 SGHRS and CDR2 YFSETQ. The CDR3 is 13 amino acids. The CDR3 DNA is TGCGCCAGCAGCCCTCAGGGGTCCGGGGAGCTGTTTTTT. Translation gives CASSPQGSGELFF.

V usage is TRBV11-2 and J usage is TRBJ1-3; tentatively, D is TRBD1 (6 bases). The CDR3 spans 13 residues. With 4 bases removed from V and 9 bases from J, the gap between germline ends came to 13 bases. The germline V gene encodes CDR1 SGHAT and CDR2 FQNNGV. The CDR3 DNA sequence: TGTGCCAGCAGCTCGTACAGGGCCGGCACCATATATTTT. It encodes CASSSYRAGTIYF.

The chain combines TRBV5-1 with TRBJ2-7; possibly TRBD1 for D (5 bases). The V end lost 0 bases, the J end lost 2 bases, and 12 bases lay between the germline ends. Germline V gene lookup returns CDR1 SGHRS and CDR2 YFSETQ. This CDR3 region has 15 residues. The CDR3 sequence is CASSLEQGPTYEQYF. The CDR3 DNA sequence: TGCGCCAGCAGCTTGGAGCAGGGTCCGACCTACGAGCAGTACTTC.

This chain connects TRBV18 to TRBJ1-1; D perhaps matches TRBD1 (6 bases). The CDR3 loop spans 15 amino acids. CDR1 is KGHSH, CDR2 LQKENI, per germline. V was shortened by 1 base and J by 1 base, with 10 bases between the two germline ends. CDR3 bases: TGTGCCAGCTCACCACAGGGGGGAGCGAACACTGAAGCTTTCTTT. Amino acid sequence: CASSPQGGANTEAFF.

The chain uses TRBV6-6 and TRBJ1-2; D unclear. The CDR3 totals 16 residues. The V end was cut by 0 bases, the J end by 2 bases, with 13 bases between. Germline lookup yields CDR1 MNHNY and CDR2 SVGAGI (reference sequence). The CDR3 DNA reads TGTGCCAGCAGTTACTCTAAGTCGATGACAAACTATGGCTACACCTTC. It is translated as CASSYSKSMTNYGYTF.

The J gene is TRBJ1-1, the V gene TRBV28, with unresolved D. From germline, CDR1 is MDHEN and CDR2 SYDVKM. This CDR3 is built from 12 residues. V gave up 11 bases and J gave up 6 bases, with 16 bases separating them. The CDR3 region is CAAKRPGSEAFF. The CDR3 nucleotides read TGTGCCGCCAAACGGCCGGGGTCTGAAGCTTTCTTT. The entire variable domain, with the rest obtained from reference TRBV28 and TRBJ1-1, is as follows: DVKVTQSSRYLVKRTGEKVFLECVQDMDHENMFWYRQDPGLGLRLIYFSYDVKMKEKGDIPEGYSVSREKKERFSLILESASTNQTSMYLCAAKRPGSEAFFGQGTRLTVV.

Here the CDR3 reads CASGKTGSYEQYF. The CDR3 coding sequence is TGTGCCAGCGGAAAGACAGGGTCCTACGAGCAGTACTTC. This rearrangement joins TRBV25-1 to TRBJ2-7, with 7 bases aligning to TRBD1. The CDR3 loop spans 13 amino acids. J lost 1 base, V lost 8 bases, and 5 bases had no gene match. Germline V gene sequence: CDR1 MGHDK, CDR2 SYGVNS.

The V call is TRBV10-3, the J call TRBJ1-1; maybe TRBD1 (5 bases). There are 13 residues in the CDR3. Germline V CDR1 and CDR2: ENHRY, SYGVKD. V lost 11 bases and J lost 6, with 19 bases in between. CDR3 sequence reads: CALRGESGAEAFF. The CDR3 DNA reads as TGTGCCTTAAGGGGCGAAAGCGGAGCTGAAGCTTTCTTT.

The chain is built from TRBV18 and TRBJ2-7; 7 positions agree with TRBD2. This CDR3 is built from 15 residues. J lost 3 bases, V lost 3 bases, and 8 bases had no gene match. Germline loops: CDR1 KGHSH, CDR2 LQKENI. CDR3 nucleotides: TGTGCCAGCTCACCGATAGCGGGCCCAAGCTACGAGCAGTACTTC. This translates into CASSPIAGPSYEQYF.

This clone was recorded a few times. The chain recombines TRBV10-2 with TRBJ2-7, with a possible D match to TRBD1 (5 bases). This CDR3 spans 12 amino acids. Germline V gene data show CDR1 as WSHSY and CDR2 as SAAADI. V gave up 6 bases and J gave up 0 bases, with 6 bases separating them. Here the CDR3 DNA reads TGCGCCAGCAGGACAGACTCCTACGAGCAGTACTTC. This codes for CASRTDSYEQYF.